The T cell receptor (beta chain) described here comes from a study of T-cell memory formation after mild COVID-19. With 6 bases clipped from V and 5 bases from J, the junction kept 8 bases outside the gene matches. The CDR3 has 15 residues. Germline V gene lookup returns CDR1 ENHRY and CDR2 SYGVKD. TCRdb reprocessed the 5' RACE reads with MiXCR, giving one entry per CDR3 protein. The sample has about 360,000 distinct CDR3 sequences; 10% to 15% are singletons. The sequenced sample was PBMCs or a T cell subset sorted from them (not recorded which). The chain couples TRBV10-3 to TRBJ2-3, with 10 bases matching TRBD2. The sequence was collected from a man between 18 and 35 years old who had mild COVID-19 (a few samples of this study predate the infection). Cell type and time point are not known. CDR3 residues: CAIRPTSGVQDTQYF. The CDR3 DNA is TGTGCCATCAGGCCTACTAGCGGGGTGCAAGATACGCAGTATTTT.